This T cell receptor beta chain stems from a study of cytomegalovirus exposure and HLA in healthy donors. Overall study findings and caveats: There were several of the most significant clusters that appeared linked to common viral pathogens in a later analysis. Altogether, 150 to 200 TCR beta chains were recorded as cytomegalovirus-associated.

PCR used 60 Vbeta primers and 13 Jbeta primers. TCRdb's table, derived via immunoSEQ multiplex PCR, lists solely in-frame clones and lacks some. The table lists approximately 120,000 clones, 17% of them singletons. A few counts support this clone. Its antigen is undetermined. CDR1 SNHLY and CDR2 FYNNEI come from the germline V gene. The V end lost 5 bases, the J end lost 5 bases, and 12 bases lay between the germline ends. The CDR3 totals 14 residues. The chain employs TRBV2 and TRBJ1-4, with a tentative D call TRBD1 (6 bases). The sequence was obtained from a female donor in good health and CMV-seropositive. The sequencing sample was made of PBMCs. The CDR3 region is CASSIQGLNEKLFF. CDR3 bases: TGTGCCAGCAGTATACAGGGTTTAAATGAAAAACTGTTTTTT. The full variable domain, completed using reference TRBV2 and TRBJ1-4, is EPEVTQTPSHQVTQMGQEVILRCVPISNHLYFYWYRQILGQKVEFLVSFYNNEISEKSEIFDDQFSVERPDGSNFTLKIRSTKLEDSAMYFCASSIQGLNEKLFFGSGTQLSVL.